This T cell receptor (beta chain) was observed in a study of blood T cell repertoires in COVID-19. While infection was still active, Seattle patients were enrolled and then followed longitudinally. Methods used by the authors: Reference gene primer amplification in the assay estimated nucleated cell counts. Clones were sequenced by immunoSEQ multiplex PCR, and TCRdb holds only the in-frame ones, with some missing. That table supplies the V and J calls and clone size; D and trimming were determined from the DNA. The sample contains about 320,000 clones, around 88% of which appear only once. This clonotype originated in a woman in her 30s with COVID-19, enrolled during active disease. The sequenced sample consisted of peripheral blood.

The CDR3 here is CASSYPGQGNYEQYF. The CDR3 coding sequence is TGTGCCAGCAGCTACCCGGGACAGGGGAACTACGAGCAGTACTTC. The rearrangement links TRBV5-4 to TRBJ2-7; 10 bases match TRBD1. This CDR3 region has 15 residues. The germline CDR1 and CDR2 sequences are SGHNT and YYREEE (reference sequence). Losses at the gene ends were 3 bases for V and 3 bases for J; bases not matched to a gene: 6.